Each of the 22 T cell receptor beta chains below was sequenced from the same sample in a study of blood T cell repertoires in COVID-19. Here immunoSEQ multiplex PCR was the method, and the copy in TCRdb shows in-frame clones only, minus some. The sample records 52,000 or so clones, less than 85% being singletons. Sequencing was carried out using peripheral blood. The receptors were sampled from a man between 65 and 85 years old with active COVID-19.

This chain joins TRBV7-2 and TRBJ2-3, with D possibly being TRBD1 (6 bases). The CDR3 has 15 amino acids. Between the trimmed V and J ends, which lost 3 bases and 6 bases, there was a span of 16 bases. Per the germline V gene, CDR1 is SGHTA and CDR2 is FQGNSA. CDR3 amino acids: CASSLLAIRGDTQYF. CDR3 DNA sequence: TGTGCCAGCAGCTTGTTAGCGATAAGGGGGGATACGCAGTATTTT.

The chain couples TRBV15 to TRBJ2-1; 9 bases are shared with TRBD1. The germline gives CDR1 LNHNV, CDR2 YYDKDF (reference sequence). V shed 1 base, J shed 2 bases, and the junction held 6 bases outside the gene matches. The CDR3 contains 17 residues. CDR3 residues: CATSRVIDRGAYNEQFF. The DNA of the CDR3 is TGTGCCACCAGCAGAGTCATTGACAGGGGGGCCTACAATGAGCAGTTCTTC.

The chain recombines TRBV5-1 with TRBJ2-3, with 9 bases aligning to TRBD2. This CDR3 region has 16 residues. The trim removed 3 bases at V and 5 bases at J, leaving 10 bases unmatched. Germline CDR1 is SGHRS and CDR2 is YFSETQ. The CDR3 protein is CASSSGTSWGRDTQYF. CDR3 coding DNA: TGCGCCAGCAGCTCGGGGACTAGCTGGGGTCGAGATACGCAGTATTTT.

CDR3 bases: TGTGCCAGCAGTAGGAACGGGGGGCGCGACGGGGAGCTGTTTTTT. This encodes CASSRNGGRDGELFF. The chain recombines TRBV27 with TRBJ2-2; D might be TRBD2 (7 bases). Trimming removed 5 bases at V and 7 bases at J, with 17 bases between. The CDR3 is 15 residues long. Per germline, CDR1 MNHEY and CDR2 SMNVEV (reference sequence).

The chain joins TRBV24-1 to TRBJ2-3; TRBD2 is a possible D gene (5 bases). CDR1 and CDR2 (germline): KGHDR, SFDVKD. The V end was cut by 9 bases, the J end by 4 bases, with 13 bases between. The CDR3 covers 13 residues. The DNA for the CDR3 is TGTGCCACCGCGGACGGAGCGGCAGATACGCAGTATTTT. Its protein is CATADGAADTQYF.

This clone was detected once. The chain uses TRBV11-3 and TRBJ2-7; TRBD2 agrees at 8 bases. The junction had 4 bases not matched to a gene; V was cut back by 5 bases and J by 7 bases. The V gene's germline CDR1 is SGHNT and CDR2 YENEEA. The CDR3 is 12 amino acids. The CDR3 here is CASSPGGSEQYF. The CDR3 DNA follows: TGTGCCAGCAGCCCGGGAGGGAGTGAGCAGTACTTC.

This clone was seen a handful of times. The chain combines TRBV19 with TRBJ2-7; 7 bases match TRBD2. Germline CDR1 is LNHDA and CDR2 is SQIVND (reference sequence). The CDR3 runs to 15 residues. After removal of 3 bases from V and 5 bases from J, the junction contained 10 bases not matched to a gene. CDR3 in DNA: TGTGCCAGTAGTATCAATCTGGAGCGGGGAAACGAGCAGTACTTC. Amino acids: CASSINLERGNEQYF.

This clone is categorized as medium-sized. The chain joins TRBV5-4 to TRBJ1-2; possible D gene TRBD1, 5 bases. This CDR3 comprises 14 residues. V was pared by 0 bases and J by 6 bases, with 12 bases between. The germline CDR1 and CDR2 sequences are SGHNT and YYREEE (reference sequence). CDR3 sequence reads: CASSLETGGNGYTF. CDR3 coding DNA: TGTGCCAGCAGCTTGGAGACGGGGGGGAATGGCTACACCTTC.

This chain joins TRBV30 and TRBJ2-1; 11 nucleotides align to TRBD2. Germline V gene lookup returns CDR1 GTSNPN and CDR2 SVGIG (reference sequence). This CDR3 contains 17 residues. V lost 1 base to trimming and J lost 5 bases; unmatched junction nucleotides: 10. The chain's CDR3 is CAWSGSGGVRTNNEQFF. Here the CDR3 DNA reads TGTGCCTGGAGTGGTAGCGGGGGGGTTCGGACCAACAATGAGCAGTTCTTC.

This chain links TRBV12-3 or TRBV12-4 with TRBJ2-1, with 12 bases aligning to TRBD2. Germline trimming cut 5 bases from V and 13 bases from J; bases unmatched to any gene: 3. The CDR3 consists of 12 residues. CDR3 sequence: CASSRTSGNQFF. The CDR3 DNA sequence: TGTGCCAGCAGTAGGACTAGCGGGAACCAGTTCTTC.

This clone was recorded only once. This chain links TRBV2 with TRBJ2-7; D may be TRBD1 (6 bases). The CDR3 spans 13 residues. Germline CDR1 reads SNHLY; CDR2 reads FYNNEI. Trimming removed 4 bases from V and 5 bases from J, with 12 bases in between. This CDR3 reads CASSVAGVDEQYF. In nucleotides, the CDR3 is TGTGCCAGCAGTGTCGCAGGGGTCGACGAGCAGTACTTC.

The chain combines TRBV12-3 or TRBV12-4 with TRBJ1-1; D possibly corresponds to TRBD1 (5 bases). Trimming cost V 2 bases and J 5 bases, with 6 bases left between them. The CDR3 is 12 amino acids. As DNA, the CDR3 is TGTGCCAGCAGTTTACGGGGGACTGAAGCTTTCTTT. Translation: CASSLRGTEAFF.

V and J are TRBV5-5 and TRBJ1-2; 7 bases map to TRBD1. Germline CDR1 reads SGHKS; CDR2 reads YYEKEE (reference sequence). This CDR3 spans 15 amino acids. V dropped 3 bases and J dropped 8; count of bases not matched to a gene: 13. The CDR3 sequence is CASSSYGQAPGGYTF. CDR3 nucleotides: TGTGCCAGCAGCTCCTACGGACAGGCCCCTGGCGGCTACACCTTC.

The chain links TRBV9 to TRBJ2-5; unclear D gene. Germline V gene sequence: CDR1 SGDLS, CDR2 YYNGEE. Trimming removed 1 base at V and 4 bases at J, with 8 bases between. The length of the CDR3 is 13 residues. The CDR3 is CASSVPPTETQYF. Here the CDR3 DNA reads TGTGCCAGCAGCGTACCACCTACAGAGACCCAGTACTTC.

V and J are TRBV6-6 and TRBJ2-3; D perhaps matches TRBD1 (5 bases). The germline gives CDR1 MNHNY, CDR2 SVGAGI (reference sequence). V was trimmed by 2 bases and J by 12 bases, leaving 15 bases between them. The CDR3 contains 13 residues. As DNA, the CDR3 is TGTGCCAGCAGTTACACTGAGTCAGGACATCAGTATTTT. Protein product: CASSYTESGHQYF.

The chain has TRBV19 and TRBJ2-1; D might be TRBD2 (6 bases). The CDR3 consists of 14 residues. The germline V and J ends were trimmed by 5 bases and 1 base, with 9 bases remaining between them. Germline-derived CDR1 and CDR2 are LNHDA and SQIVND (reference sequence). This chain's CDR3 is CASSSGESYNEQFF. The DNA for the CDR3 is TGTGCCAGTAGTTCGGGGGAATCCTACAATGAGCAGTTCTTC.

The rearrangement joins TRBV5-8 to TRBJ1-1; D gene ambiguous. There are 13 residues in the CDR3. CDR1 is SGHTS and CDR2 is YDEGEE in the germline V gene. V was trimmed by 0 bases and J by 1 base, leaving 4 bases between them. Written as DNA, the CDR3 is TGTGCCAGCAGCTTGGCCAGGAACACTGAAGCTTTCTTT. This encodes CASSLARNTEAFF.

This clone was detected once. The CDR3 is CASSSLVAGELFF. The CDR3 DNA reads TGTGCCAGCAGTTCACTCGTGGCCGGGGAGCTGTTTTTT. The chain joins TRBV6-5 to TRBJ2-2; D is uncertain. The CDR3 contains 13 residues. Per the germline V gene, CDR1 is MNHEY and CDR2 is SVGAGI. V was pared by 4 bases and J by 6 bases, with 9 bases between.

The chain has TRBV7-6 and TRBJ1-3; 7 bases map to TRBD1. Trimming at V came to 6 bases and at J to 0 bases, leaving 8 bases not matched to a gene. Germline V gives CDR1 SGHVS, CDR2 FNYEAQ. The CDR3 has 16 amino acids. The CDR3 spells CASSFPGDSSGNTIYF. CDR3 coding DNA: TGTGCCAGCAGTTTTCCGGGGGACAGCTCTGGAAACACCATATATTTT.

The CDR3 bases are TGTGCCAGCACCGACTCGTTTCACAATGAGCAGTTCTTC. This codes for CASTDSFHNEQFF. The chain couples TRBV2 to TRBJ2-1; D is unclear. V lost 7 bases and J lost 5, with 12 bases in between. Germline V CDR1 and CDR2: SNHLY, FYNNEI. The CDR3 has 13 residues.

This rearrangement joins TRBV20-1 to TRBJ2-1; 13 bases fit TRBD2. Germline CDR1 and CDR2: DFQATT and SNEGSKA (reference sequence). The CDR3 totals 15 residues. The V gene end was trimmed by 3 bases and the J gene end by 6 bases; junction bases not matched to a gene: 5. The CDR3 spells CSASPGLAGTNEQFF. DNA of the CDR3: TGCAGTGCTAGTCCGGGACTAGCGGGGACCAATGAGCAGTTCTTC.

There are a few counts of this clone. J is TRBJ1-1 and V is TRBV5-6; 10 bases fit TRBD1. The J segment lost 4 bases and the V segment lost 3 bases, leaving 3 bases of the junction unmatched. This CDR3 spans 14 amino acids. Germline loops: CDR1 SGHDT, CDR2 YYEEEE. The CDR3 bases are TGTGCCAGCAGCTGGGACAGGGGAAGCACTGAAGCTTTCTTT. Protein sequence: CASSWDRGSTEAFF.